These 25 T cell receptor beta chains were all obtained from the same sample, sequenced in a study of identical twins. TCRdb ran MiXCR on the 5' RACE reads and lists one entry per CDR3 protein. Here the sample spans hundreds of thousands of distinct CDR3 sequences, 5.5% to 7% being singletons. This same sample was also part of a study on yellow fever vaccine responses in identical twins.

The sequencing input was memory (CD45RO+) T cells sorted from blood. These TCRs come from a woman aged 18-29 years in good health.

In its sample, this clonotype was seen many times. DNA of the CDR3: TGTGCCAGCAGCCCCGGGACAGGGGTCGGTGAGCAGTTCTTC. Its protein product is CASSPGTGVGEQFF. The chain joins TRBV5-6 to TRBJ2-1; 10 nucleotides agree with TRBD1. The germline V gene has CDR1 SGHDT and CDR2 YYEEEE. The V and J ends lost 4 bases and 9 bases, in that order; junction bases with no gene match: 7. This CDR3 contains 14 residues.

This clonotype was counted at least ten times. The genes are TRBV7-8 and TRBJ2-4; perhaps TRBD2 as D (5 bases). Trimming left V 1 base short and J 0 bases short, with 13 bases between. This CDR3 has 17 residues. Germline CDR1 SGHVS, CDR2 FQNEAQ. This CDR3 reads CASSLGWTPQAKNIQYF. The CDR3 nucleotides read TGTGCCAGCAGCTTAGGTTGGACTCCCCAAGCCAAAAACATTCAGTACTTC.

The chain couples TRBV7-3 to TRBJ2-5; 9 bases align to TRBD2. J gave up 5 bases and V 0 bases, and 4 bases lay outside the gene matches. CDR3 length: 15 residues. CDR1 and CDR2 from the germline V gene are SGHTA and FQGTGA. CDR3 in DNA: TGTGCCAGCAGCTTAACTAGCGGGAGCGGTGAGACCCAGTACTTC. The encoded protein is CASSLTSGSGETQYF.

This clonotype was seen only a few times. The V call is TRBV3-1, the J call TRBJ2-7; 7 bases align to TRBD2. Per germline, CDR1 LGHDT and CDR2 YNNKEL (reference sequence). The CDR3 has 15 residues. J was trimmed by 0 bases and V by 1 base; bases with no gene match: 3. CDR3 in DNA: TGTGCCAGCAGCCAAGGCCTAGCGGTCTCCTACGAGCAGTACTTC. Translating gives CASSQGLAVSYEQYF.

This sequence joins TRBV12-3 or TRBV12-4 and TRBJ1-3, with unresolved D. CDR3 size: 15 residues. V was trimmed by 3 bases and J by 0 bases, leaving 9 bases between them. The CDR3 is CASSFRQNSGNTIYF. The CDR3 DNA reads TGTGCCAGCAGTTTTCGGCAGAACTCTGGAAACACCATATATTTT.

This clonotype was picked up many times. The rearrangement joins TRBV5-1 to TRBJ2-6; TRBD1 matches at 7 bases. The CDR3 is 17 amino acids. CDR1 and CDR2 (germline): SGHRS, YFSETQ. Trimming cost V 3 bases and J 2 bases; bases outside gene matches: 8. The CDR3 nucleotides are TGCGCCAGCAGCTCAACGGGACAGATTGCTGGGGCCAACGTCCTGACTTTC. The encoded protein is CASSSTGQIAGANVLTF.

This clonotype was recorded many times. V gene TRBV12-3 or TRBV12-4 combines with J gene TRBJ2-2; TRBD1 matches 9 bases. V dropped 7 bases and J dropped 8; count of bases not matched to a gene: 14. The CDR3 runs 16 residues. The chain's CDR3 is CASKKQGAGNGGELFF. As DNA, the CDR3 is TGTGCCAGCAAAAAACAGGGGGCCGGTAACGGGGGGGAGCTGTTTTTT.

This clonotype was detected ten times or more. The chain couples TRBV28 to TRBJ1-6; a possible D gene is TRBD1 (6 bases). This CDR3 region has 15 residues. Germline values: CDR1 MDHEN, CDR2 SYDVKM. V was shortened by 6 bases and J by 6 bases, with 15 bases between the two germline ends. The CDR3 bases are TGTGCCAGCAGCTATATAGGGGGAGGTAATTCACCCCTCCACTTT. It translates to CASSYIGGGNSPLHF.

This clonotype was detected only a few times. This rearrangement joins TRBV7-2 to TRBJ2-1; TRBD2 aligns across 9 bases. CDR1 SGHTA and CDR2 FQGNSA come from the germline V gene. V shed 1 base, J shed 10 bases, and the junction held 5 bases outside the gene matches. The CDR3 is 14 amino acids. The CDR3 nucleotides are TGTGCCAGCAGCTTAGGGGGACTAGCTGGGGAGCAGTTCTTC. Translating gives CASSLGGLAGEQFF.

There are a few counts of this clonotype. The chain links TRBV28 to TRBJ2-7; possibly TRBD2 for D (5 bases). CDR1 is MDHEN and CDR2 is SYDVKM in the germline V gene. Trimming pared 3 bases from V and 2 bases from J, leaving 29 bases between. The length of the CDR3 is 20 residues. The CDR3 coding sequence is TGTGCCAGCAGTTTTTGGGGTGGAGGATACATGTCGGAATACACCTACGAGCAGTACTTC. Protein sequence: CASSFWGGGYMSEYTYEQYF.

This clonotype was recorded many times. This sequence joins TRBV7-6 and TRBJ1-1, with no clear D. This CDR3 has 12 amino acids. Germline CDR1 is SGHVS and CDR2 is FNYEAQ. V was shortened by 6 bases and J by 2 bases, with 7 bases between the two germline ends. The CDR3 here is CASSPYNTEAFF. The CDR3 DNA reads TGTGCCAGCAGTCCATATAACACTGAAGCTTTCTTT.

The CDR3: CASSYGLNSGGYTF. DNA for the CDR3: TGTGCCAGCAGTTACGGGCTCAACAGTGGAGGCTACACCTTC. The chain recombines TRBV6-2 or TRBV6-3 with TRBJ1-2; D uncertain. With 2 bases removed from V and 8 bases from J, the gap between germline ends came to 15 bases. The CDR3 has 14 amino acids. Per the germline V gene, CDR1 is MNHEY and CDR2 is SVGEGT.

This clonotype occurred many times. This sequence joins TRBV25-1 and TRBJ2-2, with 7 bases aligning to TRBD2. Germline CDR1 reads MGHDK; CDR2 reads SYGVNS. V was pared by 3 bases and J by 3 bases, with 1 base of the junction left unmatched. The CDR3 sequence is 14 residues long. CDR3 protein: CASSELADTGELFF. CDR3 nucleotide sequence: TGTGCCAGCAGTGAGCTAGCGGACACCGGGGAGCTGTTTTTT.

This clonotype has a count of ten or more. This chain connects TRBV20-1 to TRBJ2-5, with D perhaps matching TRBD2 (5 bases). The CDR3 consists of 15 residues. V shed 0 bases and J shed 0 bases, with 11 bases lying between them. Germline loops: CDR1 DFQATT, CDR2 SNEGSKA (reference sequence). The CDR3 spells CSARESGEYQETQYF. The CDR3 DNA follows: TGCAGTGCTAGAGAGAGCGGCGAGTACCAAGAGACCCAGTACTTC.

V gene TRBV27 combines with J gene TRBJ2-3; perhaps TRBD1 as D (6 bases). The CDR3 loop spans 14 amino acids. Per germline, CDR1 MNHEY and CDR2 SMNVEV (reference sequence). V was pared by 8 bases and J by 0 bases, with 12 bases between. CDR3 protein: CASQKGESTDTQYF. In DNA form, the CDR3 reads TGTGCCAGCCAGAAGGGGGAGAGCACAGATACGCAGTATTTT.

This CDR3 is CASSYTGPWNGYTF. CDR3 coding DNA: TGTGCCAGCAGTTACACGGGACCTTGGAATGGCTACACCTTC. The chain employs TRBV6-5 and TRBJ1-2; TRBD1 might be the D (5 bases). Trimming took off 2 bases at V and 6 bases at J, with 13 bases between the two ends. The CDR3 length is 14 residues. In germline, CDR1 is MNHEY, CDR2 SVGAGI.

This clonotype showed up just a few times. The rearrangement uses TRBV21-1 and TRBJ2-1; TRBD2 reflects the table's D call only, with no check against the DNA. TRBV21-1 is tagged as a pseudogene. The CDR3 totals 16 residues. In DNA form, the CDR3 reads TGTGCCAGCCGAAAGGGGTGGGGACTGTCCTACAATGAGCAGTTCTTC. This gives the protein CASRKGWGLSYNEQFF.

The CDR3 protein is CASRPPGLAVNEQFF. DNA of the CDR3: TGTGCCAGCAGGCCCCCGGGACTAGCGGTGAATGAGCAGTTCTTC. The chain recombines TRBV27 with TRBJ2-1; 11 nucleotides line up with TRBD2. V shed 6 bases, J shed 7 bases, and the junction held 8 bases outside the gene matches. This CDR3 is 15 amino acids long. CDR1 MNHEY and CDR2 SMNVEV come from the germline V gene (reference sequence).

This rearrangement joins TRBV5-5 to TRBJ2-7; TRBD1 agrees at 12 bases. Per germline, CDR1 SGHKS and CDR2 YYEKEE (reference sequence). This CDR3 contains 15 residues. J gave up 5 bases and V 4 bases, and 7 bases lay outside the gene matches. CDR3 sequence (DNA): TGTGCCAGCAGCCTCCGGGACAGGGGGCTGGACGAGCAGTACTTC. Translated: CASSLRDRGLDEQYF.

This clonotype was observed many times. The chain is built from TRBV10-3 and TRBJ2-7, with TRBD1 matching over 8 bases. Trimming cost V 2 bases and J 4 bases; bases outside gene matches: 7. The CDR3 consists of 15 residues. Germline V gives CDR1 ENHRY, CDR2 SYGVKD. CDR3 residues: CAISEQGTGGYEQYF. CDR3 nucleotides: TGTGCCATCAGTGAGCAGGGGACAGGTGGGTACGAGCAGTACTTC.

The rearrangement uses TRBV7-2 and TRBJ2-1; D might be TRBD1 (5 bases). The CDR3 has 13 residues. Germline V lookup: CDR1 SGHTA, CDR2 FQGNSA. V lost 5 bases and J 8 bases, leaving 13 bases between the germline ends. CDR3 amino acids: CASSTGPGYEQFF. In DNA, the CDR3 is TGTGCCAGCAGCACAGGCCCGGGTTATGAGCAGTTCTTC.

The gene calls are TRBV6-2 or TRBV6-3 and TRBJ2-7; a weak D match, TRBD1 (5 bases). Looked up from germline, CDR1 is MNHEY and CDR2 is SVGEGT. Trimming left V 4 bases short and J 6 bases short, with 16 bases between. The CDR3 covers 14 residues. The DNA for the CDR3 is TGTGCCAGCAGTTGGGGCGGCTGGCAGAGCGAGCAGTACTTC. This codes for CASSWGGWQSEQYF.

This clonotype showed up many times. The chain recombines TRBV14 with TRBJ2-1; TRBD2 agrees at 8 bases. V lost 4 bases to trimming and J lost 12 bases; unmatched junction nucleotides: 2. The CDR3 contains 11 residues. Germline V lookup: CDR1 SGHDN, CDR2 FVKESK. DNA of the CDR3: TGTGCCAGCAGCCTAGCGGGATTGCAGTTCTTC. The encoded protein is CASSLAGLQFF.

This clonotype has more than one count but fewer than ten. J is TRBJ2-5 and V is TRBV14; no clear D. V gave up 4 bases and J gave up 10 bases, with 10 bases separating them. This CDR3 contains 11 residues. Germline-derived CDR1 and CDR2 are SGHDN and FVKESK. CDR3 region: CASSLGVDQYF. CDR3 sequence (DNA): TGTGCCAGCAGCCTCGGCGTGGACCAGTACTTC.

This clonotype was seen repeatedly, ten times or more. The chain employs TRBV4-1 and TRBJ2-7; 10 bases line up with TRBD2. The CDR3 has 18 residues. Germline V gives CDR1 MGHRA, CDR2 YSYEKL. The trim removed 0 bases at V and 3 bases at J, leaving 11 bases unmatched. The CDR3 reads CASSQDLEERGGLYEQYV. The CDR3 DNA is TGCGCCAGCAGCCAAGACTTGGAGGAGCGGGGGGGCCTCTACGAGCAGTACGTC.